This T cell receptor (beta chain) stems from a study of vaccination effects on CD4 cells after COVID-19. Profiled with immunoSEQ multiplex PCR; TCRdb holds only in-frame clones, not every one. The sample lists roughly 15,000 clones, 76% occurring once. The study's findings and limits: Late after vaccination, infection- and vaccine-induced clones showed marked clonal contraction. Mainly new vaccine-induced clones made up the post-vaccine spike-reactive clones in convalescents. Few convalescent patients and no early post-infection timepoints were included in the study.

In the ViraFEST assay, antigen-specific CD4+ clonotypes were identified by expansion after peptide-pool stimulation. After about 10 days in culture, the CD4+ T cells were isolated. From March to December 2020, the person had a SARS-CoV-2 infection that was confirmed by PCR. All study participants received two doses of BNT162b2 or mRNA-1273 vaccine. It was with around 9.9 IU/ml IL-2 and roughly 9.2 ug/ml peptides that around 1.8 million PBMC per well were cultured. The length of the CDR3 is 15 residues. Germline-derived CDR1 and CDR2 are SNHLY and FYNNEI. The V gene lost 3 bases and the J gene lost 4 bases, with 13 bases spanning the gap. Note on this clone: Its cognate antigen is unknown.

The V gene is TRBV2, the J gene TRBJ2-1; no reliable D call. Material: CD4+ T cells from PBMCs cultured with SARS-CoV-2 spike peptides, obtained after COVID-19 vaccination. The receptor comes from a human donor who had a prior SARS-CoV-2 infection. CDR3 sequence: CASSDMAGRYNEQFF. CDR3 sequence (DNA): TGTGCCAGCAGTGATATGGCAGGAAGGTACAATGAGCAGTTCTTC. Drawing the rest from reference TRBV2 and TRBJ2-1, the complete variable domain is EPEVTQTPSHQVTQMGQEVILRCVPISNHLYFYWYRQILGQKVEFLVSFYNNEISEKSEIFDDQFSVERPDGSNFTLKIRSTKLEDSAMYFCASSDMAGRYNEQFFGPGTRLTVL.